What follows are 12 T cell receptor beta chains derived from one specimen sequenced in a study of shared clonotypes between healthy human individuals. TCRdb keeps only in-frame clones here, not all; method: immunoSEQ multiplex PCR. Found here are more than 900,000 clones, approximately 80% of them singletons; the top ten hold more than 0.55%. The sequencing input was memory CD4+ T cells from PBMCs. Regarding subset: CD45RA-negative fraction. These receptors all stem from a man between 18 and 29 years old in good health. Some clones in this sample may be carry-over from other donors' samples.

The V gene is TRBV5-4, the J gene TRBJ2-7; the match to TRBD1 covers 9 bases. The germline V gene encodes CDR1 SGHNT and CDR2 YYREEE (reference sequence). J was trimmed by 3 bases and V by 4 bases; bases with no gene match: 5. This CDR3 is built from 14 residues. The CDR3 protein is CASSLGQGIYEQYF. The CDR3 DNA reads as TGTGCCAGCAGCCTTGGACAGGGGATCTACGAGCAGTACTTC.

The gene calls are TRBV30 and TRBJ1-4; 8 nucleotides agree with TRBD1. CDR1 GTSNPN and CDR2 SVGIG come from the germline V gene (reference sequence). The CDR3 contains 16 residues. V lost 0 bases and J lost 8; bases outside the gene matches: 11. CDR3 sequence (DNA): TGTGCCTGGAGTGTAGGGAGGACAGGGCTTTGGGAAAAACTGTTTTTT. Encoded protein: CAWSVGRTGLWEKLFF.

At least ten counts were recorded for this clone. This sequence joins TRBV7-8 and TRBJ1-1, with D maybe TRBD1 (5 bases). V was clipped by 3 bases and J by 0 bases, with 11 bases between them. CDR3 length equals 15 residues. Germline CDR1 is SGHVS and CDR2 is FQNEAQ. The CDR3 here is CASSLGRGVNTEAFF. The CDR3 DNA sequence: TGTGCCAGCAGCTTGGGCCGGGGGGTGAACACTGAAGCTTTCTTT.

This rearrangement joins TRBV7-7 to TRBJ2-1; unclear D gene. The germline V gene has CDR1 SSHAT and CDR2 FNYEAQ (reference sequence). This CDR3 has 13 amino acids. The V end lost 4 bases, the J end lost 6 bases, and 10 bases lay between the germline ends. The CDR3 sequence is CASSSAPANEQFF. The CDR3 coding sequence is TGTGCCAGCAGCTCGGCCCCAGCCAATGAGCAGTTCTTC.

This chain connects TRBV5-8 to TRBJ1-4; D gene ambiguous. Germline CDR1 and CDR2: SGHTS and YDEGEE. V was pared by 3 bases and J by 0 bases, with 15 bases between. The CDR3 has 17 amino acids. The CDR3 loop reads CASSSGDGVTTNEKLFF. As DNA, the CDR3 is TGTGCCAGCAGCTCGGGCGATGGGGTTACAACTAATGAAAAACTGTTTTTT.

The chain links TRBV28 to TRBJ2-1, with 11 positions matching TRBD2. Germline V gene data show CDR1 as MDHEN and CDR2 as SYDVKM. Trimming removed 6 bases from V and 1 base from J; junction bases left unmatched: 11. CDR3 length: 18 residues. The CDR3 reads CASRGTSGTFSSYNEQFF. CDR3 nucleotide sequence: TGTGCCAGCAGGGGGACTAGCGGCACCTTCTCATCCTACAATGAGCAGTTCTTC.

The chain has TRBV10-2 and TRBJ2-3, with 11 bases that match TRBD1. Germline values: CDR1 WSHSY, CDR2 SAAADI. Trimming cost V 5 bases and J 0 bases; bases outside gene matches: 7. The CDR3 consists of 17 residues. CDR3 nucleotide sequence: TGCGCCAGCAGTCCTTACGGACAGGGGGCTAGCACAGATACGCAGTATTTT. Amino acid sequence: CASSPYGQGASTDTQYF.

This chain connects TRBV5-5 to TRBJ2-5; the D is unclear. Trimming pared 2 bases from V and 3 bases from J, leaving 11 bases between. Germline V gene data show CDR1 as SGHKS and CDR2 as YYEKEE (reference sequence). The CDR3 contains 14 residues. The CDR3 region has the DNA TGTGCCAGCAGCTTAAAGGTTTTCGAAGAGACCCAGTACTTC. This codes for CASSLKVFEETQYF.

J is TRBJ1-1 and V is TRBV7-6; D is undetermined. CDR3 length: 13 residues. The germline V gene has CDR1 SGHVS and CDR2 FNYEAQ. With 5 bases removed from V and 1 base from J, the gap between germline ends came to 8 bases. This CDR3 is CASSRRQNTEAFF. CDR3 nucleotide sequence: TGTGCCAGCAGCCGACGACAGAACACTGAAGCTTTCTTT.

There are a few counts of this clone. CDR3 bases: TGTGCCACCAGCAGATCACGACAGGCGGAATACGAGCAGTACTTC. Translation gives CATSRSRQAEYEQYF. The chain joins TRBV15 to TRBJ2-7, with a weak D call TRBD1 (6 bases). Germline V gives CDR1 LNHNV, CDR2 YYDKDF (reference sequence). V was cut by 2 bases and J by 4 bases, with 15 bases left in between. This CDR3 region has 15 residues.

This clone came up a few times. Here the CDR3 reads CASSILAGNNEQFF. In DNA, the CDR3 is TGCGCCAGCAGCATACTAGCGGGAAACAATGAGCAGTTCTTC. The chain has TRBV5-1 and TRBJ2-1, with 10 bases matching TRBD2. This CDR3 is built from 14 residues. With V trimmed by 4 bases and J by 5 bases, 3 bases remained unmatched. CDR1 and CDR2 (germline): SGHRS, YFSETQ.

This rearrangement joins TRBV7-2 to TRBJ1-2, with 10 bases that match TRBD1. The V segment lost 5 bases and the J segment 8 bases; nucleotides outside the gene matches: 11. CDR1 and CDR2 (germline): SGHTA, FQGNSA. CDR3 length: 15 residues. The DNA for the CDR3 is TGTGCCAGCAGCCTCGACAGGGGGCACATTCCGGGCTACACCTTC. It specifies CASSLDRGHIPGYTF.